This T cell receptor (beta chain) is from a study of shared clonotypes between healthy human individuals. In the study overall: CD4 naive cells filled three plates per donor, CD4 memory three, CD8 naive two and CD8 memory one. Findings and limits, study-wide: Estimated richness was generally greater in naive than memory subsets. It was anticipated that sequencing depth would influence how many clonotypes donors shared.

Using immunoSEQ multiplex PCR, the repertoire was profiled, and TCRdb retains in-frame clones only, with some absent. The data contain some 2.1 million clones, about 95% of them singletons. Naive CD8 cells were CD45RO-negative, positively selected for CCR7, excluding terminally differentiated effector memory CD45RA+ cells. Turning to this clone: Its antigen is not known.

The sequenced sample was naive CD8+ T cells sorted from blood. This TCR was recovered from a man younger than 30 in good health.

In DNA, the CDR3 is TGTGCCAGCAAGTTGTCCGGCGGGAGCTCAGATACGCAGTATTTT. Protein sequence: CASKLSGGSSDTQYF. The rearrangement uses TRBV6-5 and TRBJ2-3, with TRBD2 matching over 7 bases. CDR3 length: 15 residues. The V and J ends lost 7 bases and 4 bases, in that order; junction bases with no gene match: 11. CDR1 and CDR2 (germline): MNHEY, SVGAGI.